Below are 25 T cell receptor beta chains sequenced from a single sample in a study of T cells expressing NK-cell markers. With the 5' RACE reads reprocessed, TCRdb shows one record per CDR3 protein and no DNA. The repertoire table contains around 470,000 distinct CDR3 sequences. The specimen sequenced was blood T cells: a sorted CD56 or NKG2C T cell subset, CD4+ or CD8+ T cells, or bulk PBMC T cells (not recorded which). The receptors derive from a woman in her 50s in good health.

The chain has TRBV18 and TRBJ2-7; TCRdb names TRBD1, which stays unverified in the absence of DNA. This CDR3 is 13 amino acids long. Germline V lookup: CDR1 KGHSH, CDR2 LQKENI. The CDR3 here is CASSPPGTDEQYF.

The chain recombines TRBV20-1 with TRBJ1-5. Germline V CDR1 and CDR2: DFQATT, SNEGSKA (reference sequence). This CDR3 is built from 13 residues. CDR3 loop: CSAKRVGHQPQHF.

The V gene is TRBV7-2, the J gene TRBJ2-1; there is no DNA to check the TCRdb D call of TRBD2. This CDR3 has 13 residues. CDR1 and CDR2 from the germline V gene are SGHTA and FQGNSA. The CDR3 sequence: CASSSLWTNEQFF.

The chain combines TRBV3-1 with TRBJ2-3; TCRdb calls TRBD1, which cannot be checked without DNA. Looked up from germline, CDR1 is LGHDT and CDR2 is YNNKEL (reference sequence). The CDR3 has 15 residues. CDR3 protein: CASSPGLPREDTQYF.

The chain joins TRBV15 to TRBJ1-4. CDR3 size: 17 residues. Germline V CDR1 and CDR2: LNHNV, YYDKDF (reference sequence). The CDR3 sequence: CATSRDFGGLLNEKLFF. The full variable domain, rest sourced from reference TRBV15 and TRBJ1-4, is DAMVIQNPRYQVTQFGKPVTLSCSQTLNHNVMYWYQQKSSQAPKLLFHYYDKDFNNEADTPDNFQSRRPNTSFCFLDIRSPGLGDTAMYLCATSRDFGGLLNEKLFFGSGTQLSVL.

The chain's CDR3 is CASSLQSLDYGYTF. The chain links TRBV5-1 to TRBJ1-2. The CDR3 runs 14 residues. Germline V lookup: CDR1 SGHRS, CDR2 YFSETQ.

V usage is TRBV5-1 and J usage is TRBJ2-2; the TRBD1 assignment by TCRdb is unverifiable without DNA. The germline V gene has CDR1 SGHRS and CDR2 YFSETQ. The CDR3 is 16 amino acids. CDR3 residues: CASSLDGHPNTGELFF.

This chain joins TRBV6-1 and TRBJ2-1; TCRdb's assignment of TRBD1 cannot be checked, as there is no DNA. Per germline, CDR1 MNHNS and CDR2 SASEGT. The CDR3 extends over 15 amino acids. The CDR3 loop is CASSVKVGGYNEQFF.

The rearrangement links TRBV5-1 to TRBJ1-1. Per germline, CDR1 SGHRS and CDR2 YFSETQ. The CDR3 sequence is 14 residues long. The CDR3 reads CASSITNGDTEAFF.

The gene calls are TRBV24-1 and TRBJ2-5; the D call of TRBD2 rests on TCRdb alone, since no DNA is present to check it. The V gene's germline CDR1 is KGHDR and CDR2 SFDVKD. The CDR3 length is 14 residues. The CDR3 loop reads CATSDGGLAETQYF.

This chain connects TRBV3-1 to TRBJ2-1; TCRdb gives TRBD2 as the D gene, but with no DNA this cannot be confirmed. Germline values: CDR1 LGHDT, CDR2 YNNKEL (reference sequence). This CDR3 has 13 residues. The CDR3 here is CASSQHRTSGQFF.

The chain has TRBV7-2 and TRBJ2-3; there is no DNA to check the TCRdb D call of TRBD2. Per germline, CDR1 SGHTA and CDR2 FQGNSA. The CDR3 loop spans 15 amino acids. The CDR3 sequence: CASSKGAASGLTQYF.

This chain links TRBV19 with TRBJ2-2; the D call of TRBD1 rests on TCRdb alone, since no DNA is present to check it. The CDR3 totals 16 residues. The germline V gene encodes CDR1 LNHDA and CDR2 SQIVND (reference sequence). The CDR3 sequence: CASTPRGRGKAGELFF.

The chain uses TRBV20-1 and TRBJ2-2; the TCRdb D gene call, TRBD2, has no DNA to confirm it. Germline V lookup: CDR1 DFQATT, CDR2 SNEGSKA (reference sequence). The CDR3 extends over 15 amino acids. The CDR3 sequence: CSARDHAGGGGELFF.

V and J are TRBV12-3 or TRBV12-4 and TRBJ2-1; TCRdb calls TRBD2, which cannot be checked without DNA. This CDR3 has 19 residues. The CDR3 reads CASLTMGLAGGNSYNEQFF.

The chain links TRBV7-7 to TRBJ1-4; no DNA is available, so the TRBD1 call from TCRdb remains unchecked. CDR1 is SSHAT, CDR2 FNYEAQ, per germline (reference sequence). The CDR3 has 15 residues. CDR3 amino acids: CASSLTGAANEKLFF.

J is TRBJ2-3 and V is TRBV12-3 or TRBV12-4; TCRdb names TRBD2, which stays unverified in the absence of DNA. The CDR3 spans 15 residues. The chain's CDR3 is CASLVAGAVPDTQYF.

V gene TRBV20-1 combines with J gene TRBJ2-1; TCRdb's D gene call, TRBD2, goes unchecked for lack of DNA. Germline lookup yields CDR1 DFQATT and CDR2 SNEGSKA (reference sequence). This CDR3 region has 13 residues. The chain's CDR3 is CSARDGRADEQFF.

The rearrangement joins TRBV6-1 to TRBJ1-1; TCRdb's D call of TRBD1 is untestable without DNA. The CDR3 has 13 amino acids. CDR1 and CDR2 (germline): MNHNS, SASEGT. This chain's CDR3 is CAIKRTGNTEAFF.

The rearrangement uses TRBV27 and TRBJ1-2; TCRdb's assignment of TRBD1 cannot be checked, as there is no DNA. CDR1 and CDR2 (germline): MNHEY, SMNVEV (reference sequence). CDR3 length: 13 residues. The CDR3 reads CASSRQVNYGYTF.

The V gene is TRBV12-3 or TRBV12-4, the J gene TRBJ1-1; TCRdb returns TRBD1, unconfirmable since there is no DNA. The CDR3 extends over 15 amino acids. The CDR3 loop reads CASSPPGHLNTEAFF.

This sequence joins TRBV10-3 and TRBJ1-2. Germline CDR1 is ENHRY and CDR2 is SYGVKD. This CDR3 has 12 residues. The CDR3 region is CAISEKEYGYTF.

V and J are TRBV9 and TRBJ2-7. CDR3 length: 15 residues. The V gene's germline CDR1 is SGDLS and CDR2 YYNGEE. CDR3 loop: CASSVIGGSHDEQYF.

CDR3 amino acids: CASSQDRGVGADTQYF. The chain recombines TRBV3-1 with TRBJ2-3; absent DNA, TCRdb's TRBD1 call cannot be checked. Germline V lookup: CDR1 LGHDT, CDR2 YNNKEL (reference sequence). The CDR3 is 16 residues long.

The chain is built from TRBV18 and TRBJ1-1; TCRdb returns TRBD1, unconfirmable since there is no DNA. Germline CDR1 reads KGHSH; CDR2 reads LQKENI. The CDR3 is 14 residues long. The CDR3 loop reads CASSEKQGNTEAFF.